This T cell receptor (beta chain) was profiled in a study of post-analysis software for immune sequencing data. Study in general: Included among the disease courses, which were recorded for the cohort, were relapsing-remitting, secondary progressive and progressive-relapsing multiple sclerosis. Findings and limits, study-wide: Patients carried roughly 5 TRBV segments more frequently than controls did, and TRBV5-6, TRBV5-1 and TRBV20-1 were among them.

The CDR3 runs to 15 residues. Trimming cost V 3 bases and J 4 bases; bases outside gene matches: 7. Per the germline V gene, CDR1 is SQVTM and CDR2 is ANQGSEA. A remark on this clonotype: The target antigen is unknown.

Unique molecular identifiers tagged the TCR beta cDNA libraries. A few hundred thousand cDNA molecules were obtained from around 1 to 10 million T cells. TCRdb itself ran the PCR reads through MiXCR, one entry per CDR3 protein. Altogether 700,000 to 900,000 distinct CDR3 sequences are present, roughly 46% being singletons, with the ten largest covering around 4.7%. This clonotype was obtained from a girl under 18 with multiple sclerosis. V usage is TRBV29-1 and J usage is TRBJ2-5; 11 positions agree with TRBD2. Sequencing was carried out using blood. CDR3 protein: CSVDPLAGGGETQYF. The CDR3, as DNA: TGCAGCGTTGACCCGCTAGCGGGAGGTGGAGAGACCCAGTACTTC.